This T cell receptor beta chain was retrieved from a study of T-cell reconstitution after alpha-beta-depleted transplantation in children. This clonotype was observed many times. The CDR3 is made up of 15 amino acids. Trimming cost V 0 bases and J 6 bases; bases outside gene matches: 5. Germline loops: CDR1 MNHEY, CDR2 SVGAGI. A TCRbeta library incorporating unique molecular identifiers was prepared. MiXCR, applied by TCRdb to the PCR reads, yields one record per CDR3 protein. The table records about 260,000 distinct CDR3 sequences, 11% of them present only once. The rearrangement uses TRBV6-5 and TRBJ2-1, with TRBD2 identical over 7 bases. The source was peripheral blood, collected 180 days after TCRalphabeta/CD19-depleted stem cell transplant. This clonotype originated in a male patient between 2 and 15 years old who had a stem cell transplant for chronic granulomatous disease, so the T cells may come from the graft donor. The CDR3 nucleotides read TGTGCCAGCAGTTACTCAGCGGGGCCCTCCAATGAGCAGTTCTTC. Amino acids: CASSYSAGPSNEQFF.